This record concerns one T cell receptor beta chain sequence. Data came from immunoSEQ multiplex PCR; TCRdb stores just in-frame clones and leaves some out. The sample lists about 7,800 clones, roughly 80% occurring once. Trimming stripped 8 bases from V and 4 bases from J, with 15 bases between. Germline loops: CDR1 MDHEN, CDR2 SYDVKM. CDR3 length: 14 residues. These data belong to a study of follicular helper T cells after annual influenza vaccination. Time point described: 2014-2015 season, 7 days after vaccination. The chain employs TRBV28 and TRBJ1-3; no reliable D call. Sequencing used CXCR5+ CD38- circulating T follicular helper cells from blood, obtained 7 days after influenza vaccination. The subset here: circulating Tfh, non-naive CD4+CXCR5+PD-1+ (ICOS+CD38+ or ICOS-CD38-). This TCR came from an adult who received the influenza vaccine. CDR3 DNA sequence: TGTGCCAGCCGTGCTCCGGCAGCCGGAAACACCATATATTTT. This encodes CASRAPAAGNTIYF.